This entry is about one TCR beta chain. It has no known antigen specificity. No much larger clone is present one base from it, and per-base qualities are unavailable. Genomic DNA was extracted from sorted cells for sequencing of the TCRbeta CDR3 region. TCRbeta CDR3 regions were sequenced using the immunoSEQ Assay. As stored in TCRdb, this immuneACCESS dataset retains in-frame rearrangements with V and J assigned. A fraction of the clones does not appear; measured against another copy, unresolved V genes explain less than half of the discrepancy, and the remainder lacks a known reason. Across this sample there are about 50,000 clones, with over 75% seen only once. Clones ranked in the top ten supply around 2% of the sample. These data originate in a study of OX40 agonist ivuxolimab in advanced cancers. Background for the entire study: Ivuxolimab was an agonistic, fully human IgG2 monoclonal antibody directed against OX40 (CD134), a costimulatory receptor. Intravenous ivuxolimab was administered to patients every 2 weeks at six dose levels: 0.01, 0.1, 0.3, 1.5, 3 and 10 mg/kg. Of the 50 or so patients in dose escalation, about 20 had hepatocellular carcinoma, approximately 15 had melanoma, 9 had renal cell carcinoma and 9 had head and neck cancer. The dose-escalation cohort was about 83% male with a mean age of about 58 years, ranging from roughly 20 to 85. Patients were allowed to have had prior anti-PD-1, anti-PD-L1 or anti-CTLA-4 therapy, and approximately 40% of the dose-escalation patients had been treated with checkpoint inhibitors. Three dose-escalation patients achieved partial responses, one with hepatocellular carcinoma and two with cutaneous melanoma. Peripheral TCRbeta sequencing was intended to test whether TCR sequence diversity was altered and clonal T-cell expansion was caused by ivuxolimab. The paper covers the monotherapy dose-escalation part of the phase I ivuxolimab trial, which included N ≈ 54 patients. Study-wide conclusions, independent of this receptor: The antigen specificity of the peripheral T cells that underwent clonal expansion was not determined. Low levels of normalized T-cell clonal expansion were also shown by some nonresponding patients. Partial responders in the 0.1-3.0 mg/kg groups had among the lowest normalized peripheral clonal expansion, especially among CD8+ T cells. On average, CD8+ T cells showed more expanded clones than CD4+ T cells after ivuxolimab. Clonal expansion of both CD4+ and CD8+ blood T cells was observed from baseline to week 6 at doses 0.1 to 3.0 mg/kg.

Patients with a history of autoimmune disease or receiving systemic immunosuppression were excluded from the trial. Peripheral blood for TCR sequencing was drawn from every dose cohort at baseline, at cycle 4 day 1 and at cycle 7 day 1. The samples were drawn from a first-in-human, open-label, multicenter phase I dose-escalation trial of ivuxolimab. The trial enrolled adults with locally advanced or metastatic head and neck squamous cell, hepatocellular, melanoma or renal cell carcinoma. CD4+ and CD8+ T cells were sorted separately from peripheral blood before TCR sequencing. For this chain, trimming is 6 bases at the V end and 1 base at the J end, and the number of junction bases without a gene match is 1. Via the germline V gene, CDR1 is SNHLY and CDR2 FYNNEI. The CDR3 covers 13 residues, taking in both the cysteine and the phenylalanine. The retained sequence is limited to the CDR3, 39 bases, with the frame set at the first base.

The clonotype originates from an adult with an advanced solid tumor such as melanoma, head and neck, liver or kidney cancer. The sequencing here drew on CD4+ or CD8+ T cells sorted from blood, taken in a trial of the OX40 agonist ivuxolimab. The chain links TRBV2 with TRBJ1-1; 8 bases in between match TRBD1. The DNA sequence reads TGTGCCAGCAGAGGACAGGGGAACACTGAAGCTTTCTTT. It codes for CASRGQGNTEAFF.